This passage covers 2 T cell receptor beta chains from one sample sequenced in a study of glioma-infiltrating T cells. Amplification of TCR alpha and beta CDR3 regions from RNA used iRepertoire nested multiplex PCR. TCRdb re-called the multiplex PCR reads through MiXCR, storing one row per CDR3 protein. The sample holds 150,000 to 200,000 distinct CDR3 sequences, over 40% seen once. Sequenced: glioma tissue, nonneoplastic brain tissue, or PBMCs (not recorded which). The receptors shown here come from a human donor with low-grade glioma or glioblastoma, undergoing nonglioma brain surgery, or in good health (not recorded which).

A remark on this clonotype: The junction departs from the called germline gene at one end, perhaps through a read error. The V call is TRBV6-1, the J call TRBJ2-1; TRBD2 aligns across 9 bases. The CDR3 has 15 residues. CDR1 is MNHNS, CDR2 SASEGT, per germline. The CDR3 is CASSGGREGRNEKFF. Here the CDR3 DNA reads TGTGCCAGCTCCGGTGGGCGGGAGGGGCGCAATGAGAAGTTCTTC.

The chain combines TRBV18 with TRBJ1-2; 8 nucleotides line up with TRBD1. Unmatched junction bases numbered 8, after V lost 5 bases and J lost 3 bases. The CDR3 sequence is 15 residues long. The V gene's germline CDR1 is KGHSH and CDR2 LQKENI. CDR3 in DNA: TGTGCCAGCTCAGTCGGACAGGGCGTAGACTATGGCTACACCTTC. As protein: CASSVGQGVDYGYTF. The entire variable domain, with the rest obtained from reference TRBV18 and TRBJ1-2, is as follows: NAGVMQNPRHLVRRRGQEARLRCSPMKGHSHVYWYRQLPEEGLKFMVYLQKENIIDESGMPKERFSAEFPKEGPSILRIQQVVRGDSAAYFCASSVGQGVDYGYTFGSGTRLTVV.